These 26 T cell receptor beta chains came from one sample sequenced in a study of Graves' ophthalmopathy and Graves' hyperthyroidism. RNA transcripts provided the template for amplifying TCR beta CDR3 regions. After a first-round RT-PCR with HTBI primers, a second-round multiplex PCR was run. TCRdb re-derived calls from the multiplex PCR reads in MiXCR, one entry per CDR3 protein. The table has some 520,000 distinct CDR3 sequences, approximately 15% seen once. The sequenced sample consisted of blood. The receptors were gathered from a young woman with Graves' ophthalmopathy.

This clonotype was found many times. V usage is TRBV7-2 and J usage is TRBJ2-5; D might be TRBD2 (5 bases). V lost 4 bases to trimming and J lost 8 bases, with 14 bases between them. Germline values: CDR1 SGHTA, CDR2 FQGNSA. This CDR3 spans 13 amino acids. DNA for the CDR3: TGTGCCAGCAGCTGGACTGAGGGTAGTACCCAGTACTTC. Translation gives CASSWTEGSTQYF.

In its sample, this clonotype was seen many times. The chain uses TRBV28 and TRBJ2-6; unclear D gene. The ends were cut back, 5 bases at V and 3 bases at J, with 5 bases in the middle. The germline gives CDR1 MDHEN, CDR2 SYDVKM. This CDR3 is 13 amino acids long. In DNA form, the CDR3 reads TGTGCCAGCAGTCCCCGTGGGGCCAACGTCCTGACTTTC. This sequence encodes CASSPRGANVLTF.

This clonotype was picked up many times. The chain has TRBV5-1 and TRBJ2-5; D uncertain. Trimming removed 2 bases from V and 5 bases from J, with 16 bases in between. There are 15 residues in the CDR3. Germline V gene sequence: CDR1 SGHRS, CDR2 YFSETQ. The CDR3 DNA follows: TGCGCCAGCAGCTTCCAGGACGGAGCTGAGGAGACCCAGTACTTC. Its protein is CASSFQDGAEETQYF.

This clonotype was counted many times. In nucleotides, the CDR3 is TGTGCCAGCAGGTTGGGGGGCGAGAACACTGAAGCTTTCTTT. This codes for CASRLGGENTEAFF. The rearrangement joins TRBV12-3 or TRBV12-4 to TRBJ1-1, with a weak D call TRBD1 (6 bases). This CDR3 is 14 amino acids long. V was trimmed by 6 bases and J by 1 base, leaving 12 bases between them.

This clonotype was counted many times. The V gene is TRBV24-1, the J gene TRBJ1-2; the match to TRBD1 covers 8 bases. The CDR3 extends over 14 amino acids. With 2 bases clipped from V and 8 bases from J, the junction kept 6 bases outside the gene matches. The germline gives CDR1 KGHDR, CDR2 SFDVKD. The CDR3 is CATSDSGTGGGYTF. CDR3 DNA: TGTGCCACCAGTGATTCCGGGACAGGCGGAGGCTACACCTTC.

V gene TRBV30 combines with J gene TRBJ1-6, with D unresolved. The germline V gene has CDR1 GTSNPN and CDR2 SVGIG (reference sequence). The CDR3 spans 16 residues. Trimming cost V 2 bases and J 0 bases, with 11 bases left between them. The CDR3 is CAWSKDRSSYNSPLHF. In nucleotides, the CDR3 is TGTGCCTGGAGTAAGGACCGAAGCTCCTATAATTCACCCCTCCACTTT.

This clonotype has a count of ten or more. The chain joins TRBV27 to TRBJ2-5, with 7 bases fitting TRBD2. Germline V gene sequence: CDR1 MNHEY, CDR2 SMNVEV (reference sequence). The ends lost 5 bases at V and 2 bases at J; junction bases unmatched: 8. The CDR3 sequence is 15 residues long. The CDR3 coding sequence is TGTGCCAGCAGTCAGGCGCGGGAGTGGCAAGAGACCCAGTACTTC. This encodes CASSQAREWQETQYF.

The table lists this clonotype with many counts. The rearrangement joins TRBV12-5 to TRBJ1-1; D ambiguous. Germline V gene lookup returns CDR1 LGHNT and CDR2 FRNRAP. The V gene lost 0 bases and the J gene lost 3 bases, with 8 bases spanning the gap. The CDR3 contains 14 residues. The CDR3 coding sequence is TGTGCTAGTGGTTTGGTAGGACGGTACACTGAAGCTTTCTTT. This codes for CASGLVGRYTEAFF.

This clonotype was observed at least ten times. V gene TRBV29-1 combines with J gene TRBJ2-7; D gene ambiguous. This CDR3 spans 11 amino acids. V lost 7 bases to trimming and J lost 3 bases, with 10 bases between them. Germline loops: CDR1 SQVTM, CDR2 ANQGSEA. The CDR3 loop reads CSAGRHYEQYF. CDR3 in DNA: TGCAGCGCAGGACGGCACTACGAGCAGTACTTC.

Details on this clonotype: Given a much more abundant clone one base away, this may be a read error. The chain employs TRBV11-2 and TRBJ2-2; a weak D match, TRBD2 (5 bases). The CDR3 is 13 amino acids. Germline V gene lookup returns CDR1 SGHAT and CDR2 FQNNGV. The CDR3 sequence is CVSSPRSGGELFF. The CDR3 DNA reads TGTGTCAGCAGCCCCAGGAGCGGCGGGGAGCTGTTTTTT.

This clonotype has at least ten counts. The rearrangement links TRBV5-1 to TRBJ1-5, with TRBD1 as a possible D gene (5 bases). V lost 1 base to trimming and J lost 6 bases, with 11 bases between them. Germline values: CDR1 SGHRS, CDR2 YFSETQ. CDR3 length: 14 amino acids. The CDR3 DNA sequence: TGCGCCAGCAGCTTGAAAGGGGATGGTCAGCCCCAGCATTTT. This gives the protein CASSLKGDGQPQHF.

This clonotype was seen at least ten times. The CDR3 here is CARRTGTFSGNTIYF. The CDR3 bases are TGCGCCAGAAGGACAGGGACTTTCTCTGGAAACACCATATATTTT. The V and J genes are TRBV10-1 and TRBJ1-3; 8 bases agree with TRBD1. The CDR3 runs 15 residues. V lost 9 bases, J lost 0 bases, and 7 bases stayed unmatched. Per the germline V gene, CDR1 is WNHNN and CDR2 is SYGVQD (reference sequence).

This clonotype was counted many times. This chain uses TRBV6-1 with TRBJ1-1, with 7 bases identical to TRBD1. Germline V CDR1 and CDR2: MNHNS, SASEGT. This CDR3 contains 15 residues. Trimming took 6 bases from V and 0 from J; bases not matched to a gene: 7. This CDR3 reads CASSPWGQMNTEAFF. CDR3 bases: TGTGCCAGCAGCCCCTGGGGACAGATGAACACTGAAGCTTTCTTT.

This clonotype came up many times. The chain has TRBV24-1 and TRBJ2-5; D unresolved. Trimming stripped 1 base from V and 2 bases from J, with 4 bases between. The germline gives CDR1 KGHDR, CDR2 SFDVKD. The CDR3 loop spans 13 amino acids. The CDR3 DNA reads TGTGCCACCAGTGATTTAGAGCAAGAGACCCAGTACTTC. Translating it yields CATSDLEQETQYF.

In the case of this clonotype: This may be a read error, as it is one base from a much larger clone. The genes are TRBV12-3 or TRBV12-4 and TRBJ1-1; D is ambiguous. This CDR3 is 14 amino acids long. The CDR3 region has the DNA TGTGCCATCAGTTTCCCCGGAGAGAACACTGAAGCTTTCTTT. Residues: CAISFPGENTEAFF.

This clonotype has at least ten counts. The CDR3 region is CASSPRDRGGANVLTF. In nucleotides, the CDR3 is TGTGCCAGCAGCCCCCGGGACAGGGGTGGGGCCAACGTCCTGACTTTC. This rearrangement joins TRBV6-1 to TRBJ2-6; TRBD1 agrees at 10 bases. J gave up 3 bases and V 6 bases, and 5 bases lay outside the gene matches. CDR1 is MNHNS, CDR2 SASEGT, per germline. The CDR3 runs 16 residues.

For the CDR3, the DNA is TGTGCCAGCAGCGCGGGACTAGCGGGGTCCTACGAGCAGTACTTC. This encodes CASSAGLAGSYEQYF. The chain links TRBV11-2 to TRBJ2-7, with 13 bases matching TRBD2. After removal of 5 bases from V and 1 base from J, the junction contained 2 bases not matched to a gene. CDR3 length: 15 residues. Germline CDR1 reads SGHAT; CDR2 reads FQNNGV.

This clonotype came up many times. V gene TRBV28 combines with J gene TRBJ2-5; D tentatively fits TRBD1 or TRBD2 (5 bases each). This CDR3 region has 12 residues. Germline V gene sequence: CDR1 MDHEN, CDR2 SYDVKM. The V gene lost 6 bases and the J gene lost 4 bases, with 9 bases spanning the gap. The CDR3 spells CASRPGGETQYF. The CDR3 DNA reads as TGTGCCAGCAGACCTGGGGGAGAGACCCAGTACTTC.

This clonotype was counted many times. The chain joins TRBV6-1 to TRBJ1-1, with D perhaps TRBD1 (6 bases). The length of the CDR3 is 13 residues. Germline V gene sequence: CDR1 MNHNS, CDR2 SASEGT. V dropped 6 bases and J dropped 1 base, with 9 bases sitting between them. The CDR3 is CASRGQPNTEAFF. The CDR3 DNA reads TGTGCCAGCAGGGGACAACCGAACACTGAAGCTTTCTTT.

This clonotype was picked up many times. V usage is TRBV6-5 and J usage is TRBJ1-2; D possibly corresponds to TRBD1 (5 bases). V was clipped by 0 bases and J by 1 base, with 6 bases between them. The CDR3 totals 14 residues. Per germline, CDR1 MNHEY and CDR2 SVGAGI. The CDR3, as DNA: TGTGCCAGCAGTTACTCCGGGGGTAACTATGGCTACACCTTC. It codes for CASSYSGGNYGYTF.

This clonotype was seen a handful of times. This chain uses TRBV7-9 with TRBJ1-1; D ambiguous. This CDR3 comprises 14 residues. CDR1 and CDR2 (germline): SEHNR, FQNEAQ (reference sequence). V gave up 3 bases and J gave up 1 base, with 9 bases separating them. The CDR3 coding sequence is TGTGCCAGCAGCTTGGAATCCCCGAACACTGAAGCTTTCTTT. Its protein product is CASSLESPNTEAFF.

This clonotype was recorded at least ten times. V is TRBV19 and J is TRBJ2-2; D call uncertain. V dropped 3 bases and J dropped 0 bases, with 8 bases sitting between them. This CDR3 contains 15 residues. Germline CDR1 and CDR2: LNHDA and SQIVND (reference sequence). The CDR3, as DNA: TGTGCCAGTAGTATCCCCATTCCGAACACCGGGGAGCTGTTTTTT. It is translated as CASSIPIPNTGELFF.

This clonotype was seen at least ten times. The rearrangement uses TRBV7-9 and TRBJ2-7; D gene unclear. In germline, CDR1 is SEHNR, CDR2 FQNEAQ (reference sequence). The CDR3 is made up of 12 amino acids. V was cut by 8 bases and J by 3 bases, with 11 bases left in between. The CDR3, as DNA: TGTGCCAGCGGCAGGCAGAACTACGAGCAGTACTTC. Protein product: CASGRQNYEQYF.

This clonotype was detected only a few times. The chain is built from TRBV20-1 and TRBJ2-7, with D unclear. Trimming removed 0 bases from V and 4 bases from J, with 10 bases in between. The CDR3 loop spans 13 amino acids. Per germline, CDR1 DFQATT and CDR2 SNEGSKA (reference sequence). The CDR3 bases are TGCAGTGCTAGAGAGGTAACTACTTACGAGCAGTACTTC. Its translation: CSAREVTTYEQYF.

In its sample, this clonotype was seen many times. V gene TRBV9 combines with J gene TRBJ1-2; tentatively, D is TRBD1 (6 bases). Germline V CDR1 and CDR2: SGDLS, YYNGEE. V lost 4 bases to trimming and J lost 10 bases, with 17 bases between them. The CDR3 spans 13 residues. The CDR3 here is CASSPAGQPHYTF. CDR3 in DNA: TGTGCCAGCAGCCCCGCGGGACAACCTCACTACACCTTC.

This clonotype was counted ten times or more. This chain uses TRBV12-3 or TRBV12-4 with TRBJ2-7; TRBD2 matches 7 bases. CDR3 length equals 14 residues. Trimming at V came to 3 bases and at J to 6 bases, leaving 8 bases not matched to a gene. This CDR3 reads CASSFSTGGGEQYF. The CDR3 nucleotides are TGTGCCAGCAGTTTTTCGACGGGCGGGGGCGAGCAGTACTTC.